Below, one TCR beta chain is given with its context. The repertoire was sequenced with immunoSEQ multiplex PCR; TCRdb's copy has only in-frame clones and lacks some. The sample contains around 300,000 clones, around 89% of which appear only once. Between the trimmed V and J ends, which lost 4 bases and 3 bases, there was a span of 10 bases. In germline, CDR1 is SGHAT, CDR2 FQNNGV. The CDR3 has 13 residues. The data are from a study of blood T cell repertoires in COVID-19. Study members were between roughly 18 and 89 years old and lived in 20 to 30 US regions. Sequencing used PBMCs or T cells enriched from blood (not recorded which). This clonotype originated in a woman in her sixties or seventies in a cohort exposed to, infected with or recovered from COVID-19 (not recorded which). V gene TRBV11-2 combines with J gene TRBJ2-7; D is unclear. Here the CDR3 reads CASSSGEDYEQYF. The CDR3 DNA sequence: TGTGCCAGCAGCTCGGGTGAAGACTACGAGCAGTACTTC.